This T cell receptor (beta chain) appears in the sequencing data of a study of T cells in Graves' hyperthyroidism and ophthalmopathy. From RNA transcripts, TCR beta CDR3 regions were amplified. In the first-round RT-PCR of the TCR CDR3, the HTBI primer set was used. TCRdb itself ran the multiplex PCR reads through MiXCR, one entry per CDR3 protein. The table includes 300,000 to 450,000 distinct CDR3 sequences, 15% to 20% detected once. The germline V gene has CDR1 ENHRY and CDR2 SYGVKD. Trimming shortened V by 3 bases and J by 0 bases, and 4 bases separated the two germline ends. This CDR3 has 13 amino acids. PBMCs were collected from an approximately 9.5 ml volume of fresh peripheral blood. This clonotype was seen repeatedly, ten times or more.

Sequencing used blood. The TCR comes from a woman aged 25 to 45 with Graves' hyperthyroidism that later progressed to Graves' ophthalmopathy. The rearrangement joins TRBV10-3 to TRBJ2-3; D is ambiguous. The CDR3 sequence: CAISDSSTDTQYF. The CDR3 nucleotides are TGTGCCATCAGTGACAGTAGCACAGATACGCAGTATTTT.